Listed here are 25 T cell receptor beta chains from one sample, sequenced in a study of molecular identifiers for immune sequencing clone quantification. From the PCR reads, TCRdb called clonotypes with MiXCR, one entry per CDR3 protein. Of around 480,000 distinct CDR3 sequences in the sample, about 21% were seen once. Specimen: naive CD8+ T cells from blood, with Jurkat cell RNA spiked in. Indicated subset: FACS-sorted CD8+CD4-CCR7+CD45RA+ naive T cells. These receptors all stem from a human donor in good health. Some libraries in this study had Jurkat cell RNA spiked in.

This clonotype was recorded once. V and J are TRBV20-1 and TRBJ1-1; D call uncertain. V lost 6 bases and J lost 0, with 17 bases in between. The CDR3 consists of 15 residues. CDR1 DFQATT and CDR2 SNEGSKA come from the germline V gene (reference sequence). The CDR3 spells CSAKIGYALNTEAFF. DNA of the CDR3: TGCAGTGCCAAGATAGGGTACGCCTTGAACACTGAAGCTTTCTTT.

Notes on this clonotype: A clone one base away is much larger, so this may be a read error. CDR3 sequence (DNA): TGTGCCAGCGGCGCTTTGTCCGGGACAGGGGGCCTTGGCTGCACCTTC. Its translation is CASGALSGTGGLGCTF. The gene calls are TRBV2 and TRBJ1-2, with 12 bases lining up with TRBD1. The length of the CDR3 is 16 residues. Germline values: CDR1 SNHLY, CDR2 FYNNEI. Based on the CDR3 plus reference TRBV2 and TRBJ1-2, the full variable domain is EPEVTQTPSHQVTQMGQEVILRCVPISNHLYFYWYRQILGQKVEFLVSFYNNEISEKSEIFDDQFSVERPDGSNFTLKIRSTKLEDSAMYFCASGALSGTGGLGCTFGSGTRLTVV.

The chain uses TRBV7-9 and TRBJ2-3; possible D gene TRBD2, 6 bases. The CDR3 is 15 amino acids. Germline values: CDR1 SEHNR, CDR2 FQNEAQ (reference sequence). Trimming left V 5 bases short and J 4 bases short, with 16 bases between. As DNA, the CDR3 is TGTGCCAGCAGCCTCCGGGGGTTGTCTCCAGATACGCAGTATTTT. Its translation: CASSLRGLSPDTQYF.

In this sample, this clonotype turned up many times. The chain employs TRBV19 and TRBJ2-2; unclear D gene. Trimming cost V 7 bases and J 1 base, with 10 bases left between them. Germline CDR1 is LNHDA and CDR2 is SQIVND (reference sequence). The CDR3 sequence is 14 residues long. The CDR3 DNA sequence: TGTGCCAGTAATTGGCAGGTGAACACCGGGGAGCTGTTTTTT. It encodes CASNWQVNTGELFF.

This clonotype was seen a few times. The chain links TRBV5-4 to TRBJ2-1, with unresolved D. The CDR3 covers 15 residues. V shed 5 bases and J shed 0 bases, with 12 bases lying between them. Per the germline V gene, CDR1 is SGHNT and CDR2 is YYREEE (reference sequence). CDR3 in DNA: TGTGCCAGCAGTCCCACCTTAAGCTCCTACAATGAGCAGTTCTTC. Translated, it gives CASSPTLSSYNEQFF.

The chain employs TRBV27 and TRBJ2-4; 9 bases fit TRBD1. The germline V gene encodes CDR1 MNHEY and CDR2 SMNVEV (reference sequence). V dropped 1 base and J dropped 3; count of bases not matched to a gene: 7. This CDR3 region has 17 residues. The CDR3: CASSLYTGGWSKNIQYF. In nucleotides, the CDR3 is TGTGCCAGCAGTTTATATACAGGGGGCTGGAGCAAAAACATTCAGTACTTC.

This chain links TRBV27 with TRBJ2-1; 13 nucleotides agree with TRBD2. The CDR3 loop spans 20 amino acids. Germline CDR1 and CDR2: MNHEY and SMNVEV (reference sequence). V was pared by 1 base and J by 9 bases, with 18 bases of the junction left unmatched. The CDR3 DNA reads TGTGCCAGCAGTTTATTGTCGTTGACTAGCGGGGGGCAGGGCGCAAGTGAGCAGTTCTTC. Encoded protein: CASSLLSLTSGGQGASEQFF.

In this sample, this clonotype turned up many times. CDR3 in amino acids: CASSFDRGGSPLHF. In DNA, the CDR3 is TGTGCCAGCAGTTTTGACAGGGGAGGTTCACCCCTCCACTTT. The gene calls are TRBV12-3 or TRBV12-4 and TRBJ1-6; 8 bases agree with TRBD1. V dropped 3 bases and J dropped 9; count of bases not matched to a gene: 4. The CDR3 contains 14 residues.

This clonotype has ten or more counts. The gene calls are TRBV14 and TRBJ2-7; 8 positions agree with TRBD2. CDR3 size: 12 residues. The V gene's germline CDR1 is SGHDN and CDR2 FVKESK. V lost 3 bases, J lost 6 bases, and 1 base stayed unmatched. CDR3 residues: CASSHREGEQYF. CDR3 bases: TGTGCCAGCAGCCACCGGGAGGGCGAGCAGTACTTC.

Ten or more counts support this clonotype. The rearrangement links TRBV9 to TRBJ2-3, with 7 nucleotides matching TRBD1. Germline CDR1 reads SGDLS; CDR2 reads YYNGEE. This CDR3 spans 16 amino acids. After removal of 4 bases from V and 2 bases from J, the junction contained 10 bases not matched to a gene. CDR3 protein: CASSSDRDTITDTQYF. The CDR3 DNA is TGTGCCAGCAGCTCAGACAGGGACACCATCACAGATACGCAGTATTTT.

This clonotype was seen at least ten times. The rearrangement uses TRBV12-3 or TRBV12-4 and TRBJ2-6, with 9 bases aligning to TRBD2. V lost 5 bases and J lost 6; bases outside the gene matches: 11. The CDR3 extends over 17 amino acids. DNA for the CDR3: TGTGCCAGCAGTCCGGGACTAGCTAGTGGCGTGGCCAACGTCCTGACTTTC. Translation gives CASSPGLASGVANVLTF.

This clonotype was counted a few times. Relative to the germline gene, one junction end is altered; a read error may explain this. The chain joins TRBV3-1 to TRBJ2-7; D tentatively fits TRBD1 or TRBD2 (6 bases each). Germline V gives CDR1 LGHDT, CDR2 YNNKEL (reference sequence). This CDR3 spans 16 amino acids. CDR3: CASSQEWGDISGEQCF. The CDR3 nucleotides read TGTGCCAGCAGCCAAGAGTGGGGGGACATAAGTGGAGAGCAGTGCTTC.

There are a few counts of this clonotype. The chain carries TRBV10-3 and TRBJ1-1; unclear D gene. The CDR3 runs to 14 residues. Trimming shortened V by 6 bases and J by 0 bases, and 11 bases separated the two germline ends. Germline V gene sequence: CDR1 ENHRY, CDR2 SYGVKD. The CDR3, as DNA: TGTGCCATCAGCGCTGATGATTTGAACACTGAAGCTTTCTTT. Translated: CAISADDLNTEAFF.

In this sample, this clonotype turned up a few times. The chain uses TRBV4-3 and TRBJ1-6; TRBD1 aligns across 8 bases. Germline V gene sequence: CDR1 LGHNA, CDR2 YSLEER. The CDR3 spans 17 residues. V lost 0 bases to trimming and J lost 8 bases; unmatched junction nucleotides: 9. In nucleotides, the CDR3 is TGCGCCAGCAGCCAAGATGGGGCAGGGGGCCAGTATTCACCCCTCCACTTT. The encoded protein is CASSQDGAGGQYSPLHF.

Comments on this clonotype: The junction does not match germline at one end; this may be a read error. The rearrangement links TRBV12-3 or TRBV12-4 to TRBJ2-2, with D maybe TRBD1 (6 bases). The CDR3 has 14 amino acids. The CDR3 DNA reads TGTGCCAGCAGTGATAGGGGGAGCACCGAGGAGCTGTTTTTT. Protein sequence: CASSDRGSTEELFF.

This clonotype was counted between two and nine times. The rearrangement links TRBV7-9 to TRBJ1-1; D is unresolved. The CDR3 runs to 15 residues. In germline, CDR1 is SEHNR, CDR2 FQNEAQ (reference sequence). The V and J ends lost 5 bases and 7 bases respectively, with 20 bases between them. CDR3 loop: CASSHLGGVDHEAFF. CDR3 nucleotide sequence: TGTGCCAGCAGCCATCTCGGTGGCGTGGACCATGAAGCTTTCTTT. The complete variable domain, with remaining parts taken from reference TRBV7-9 and TRBJ1-1, reads DTGVSQNPRHKITKRGQNVTFRCDPISEHNRLYWYRQTLGQGPEFLTYFQNEAQLEKSRLLSDRFSAERPKGSFSTLEIQRTEQGDSAMYLCASSHLGGVDHEAFFGQGTRLTVV.

In its sample, this clonotype was seen a few times. J is TRBJ1-5 and V is TRBV9; unclear D gene. The CDR3 is 15 residues long. V lost 4 bases and J lost 0, with 11 bases in between. Germline-derived CDR1 and CDR2 are SGDLS and YYNGEE. CDR3 amino acids: CASSPDGYSNQPQHF. The CDR3 DNA follows: TGTGCCAGCAGCCCGGACGGGTATAGCAATCAGCCCCAGCATTTT.

Worth noting for this clonotype: Because the CDR3 is missing its conserved closing phenylalanine or tryptophan, this is likely a read error. This sequence joins TRBV24-1 and TRBJ2-5; no clear D gene. Germline lookup yields CDR1 KGHDR and CDR2 SFDVKD. V dropped 6 bases and J dropped 0 bases, with 10 bases sitting between them. The CDR3 totals 14 residues. CDR3 in amino acids: CATSPHSNQETQYY. The CDR3 DNA follows: TGTGCCACCAGTCCACACAGTAACCAAGAGACCCAGTACTAC.

The chain recombines TRBV6-5 with TRBJ2-7; the D is unclear. The CDR3 runs to 13 residues. CDR1 is MNHEY and CDR2 is SVGAGI in the germline V gene. Trimming removed 4 bases at V and 7 bases at J, with 14 bases between. CDR3 residues: CASSWKARREQYF. CDR3 nucleotides: TGTGCCAGCAGTTGGAAGGCCCGCCGGGAGCAGTACTTC.

This clonotype occurred many times. The chain recombines TRBV29-1 with TRBJ1-1; tentatively, D is TRBD1 (6 bases). This CDR3 comprises 16 residues. The V and J ends lost 8 bases and 4 bases respectively, with 26 bases between them. Germline lookup yields CDR1 SQVTM and CDR2 ANQGSEA. CDR3 protein: CSSNGGTRLRLTEAFF. CDR3 coding DNA: TGCAGCTCCAATGGCGGGACAAGGTTGAGACTCACTGAAGCTTTCTTT. Filled out from reference TRBV29-1 and TRBJ1-1, the complete variable domain reads SAVISQKPSRDICQRGTSLTIQCQVDSQVTMMFWYRQQPGQSLTLIATANQGSEATYESGFVIDKFPISRPNLTFSTLTVSNMSPEDSSIYLCSSNGGTRLRLTEAFFGQGTRLTVV.

The chain is built from TRBV20-1 and TRBJ1-5, with 9 positions matching TRBD1. V shed 1 base, J shed 0 bases, and the junction held 4 bases outside the gene matches. CDR3 length: 16 residues. Germline V gives CDR1 DFQATT, CDR2 SNEGSKA (reference sequence). As DNA, the CDR3 is TGCAGTGCTAGAGCCGGGACAGGGTATAGCAATCAGCCCCAGCATTTT. This encodes CSARAGTGYSNQPQHF.

Notes on this clonotype: Compared with germline, one end of the junction differs, possibly owing to a read error. This CDR3 reads CVSSPGLAYEQYF. Here the CDR3 DNA reads TGCGTCAGCAGCCCGGGACTAGCCTACGAGCAGTACTTC. The chain recombines TRBV10-2 with TRBJ2-7; 8 bases fit TRBD2. The CDR3 is made up of 13 amino acids. CDR1 is WSHSY and CDR2 is SAAADI in the germline V gene.

Regarding this clonotype: A much larger clonotype is one base distant, so this may be a read error. The CDR3 DNA reads TGTGCCAGCAGAGAAAACACCGGGGAGCTGTTTTTT. It is translated as CASRENTGELFF. The rearrangement links TRBV7-9 to TRBJ2-2; no clear D. This CDR3 contains 12 residues. V lost 6 bases, J lost 2 bases, and 4 bases lay in between. The germline gives CDR1 SEHNR, CDR2 FQNEAQ (reference sequence).

This clonotype was recorded many times. The rearrangement links TRBV4-2 to TRBJ2-5; 8 bases align to TRBD2. This CDR3 spans 15 amino acids. Germline V gene data show CDR1 as LGHNA and CDR2 as YNFKEQ. The junction had 6 bases not matched to a gene; V was cut back by 5 bases and J by 1 base. The CDR3 nucleotides are TGTGCCAGCAGCACGAGCGGGGGCCCCCAAGAGACCCAGTACTTC. It yields the protein CASSTSGGPQETQYF.

This clonotype was seen ten or more times. The chain employs TRBV6-6 and TRBJ1-1; possible D gene TRBD1, 5 bases. The CDR3 loop spans 13 amino acids. Germline CDR1 is MNHNY and CDR2 is SVGAGI (reference sequence). V lost 6 bases and J 5 bases, leaving 13 bases between the germline ends. Written as DNA, the CDR3 is TGTGCCAGCAGCATGACCGGGACGACTGAAGCTTTCTTT. It codes for CASSMTGTTEAFF.